These 2 T cell receptor beta chains originate from one sample sequenced in a study of blood T cell repertoires in COVID-19. Profiling relied on immunoSEQ multiplex PCR, and the TCRdb table lists in-frame clones only, not all of them. The data show around 300,000 clones, around 89% seen once. The sample taken for sequencing was peripheral blood. All receptors come from a woman aged 50 to 65 with active or convalescent COVID-19.

The gene calls are TRBV6-4 and TRBJ2-7; tentatively, D is TRBD2 (6 bases). The V end was cut by 3 bases, the J end by 7 bases, with 16 bases between. CDR3 size: 14 residues. Germline V gene data show CDR1 as MRHNA and CDR2 as SNTAGT. CDR3 sequence: CASSEVGGGEEQYF. The CDR3 DNA reads as TGTGCCAGCAGTGAGGTCGGAGGAGGGGAGGAGCAGTACTTC.

The chain joins TRBV18 to TRBJ2-3; 13 nucleotides match TRBD2. After removal of 0 bases from V and 6 bases from J, the junction contained 3 bases not matched to a gene. The CDR3 covers 16 residues. The germline CDR1 and CDR2 sequences are KGHSH and LQKENI. The CDR3 loop reads CASSPPGLAGVDTQYF. The CDR3 DNA sequence: TGTGCCAGCTCACCACCCGGACTAGCGGGGGTGGATACGCAGTATTTT.